A selection of T cell receptor beta chains follows, all from one sample in a study of post-analysis software for immune sequencing data. TCRdb re-called the PCR reads through MiXCR, storing one row per CDR3 protein. The sample carries under 900,000 distinct CDR3 sequences, around 50% recorded once. The sample comprised blood. The receptors were sampled from a girl between 5 and 17 years old with multiple sclerosis. CDR3s include the opening cysteine and the closing phenylalanine or tryptophan. Fields, in order: J gene, D gene, V gene, CDR3 length, clone size, CDR3 protein, CDR3 DNA. The D gene is left open where the match is weak. Size is omitted from some rows. Given values are once, few, many or a class for expanded clones.

>TRBJ1-2|.|TRBV13|15|.
CASSSLGTKDYGYTF
TGTGCCAGCAGCTCCTTGGGAACCAAGGACTATGGCTACACCTTC
>TRBJ1-2|TRBD1|TRBV29-1|13|.
CSVHQGGRGGYTF
TGCAGCGTTCACCAGGGGGGAAGAGGCGGCTACACCTTC
>TRBJ2-1|TRBD1|TRBV20-1|15|.
CSARDLTGGYNEQFF
TGCAGTGCTAGAGATTTGACAGGGGGATACAATGAGCAGTTCTTC
>TRBJ1-1|.|TRBV9|14|many
CASSVTGMNTEAFF
TGTGCCAGCAGCGTAACAGGTATGAACACTGAAGCTTTCTTT
>TRBJ1-1|TRBD1|TRBV2|16|.
CASSEARQGWDTEAFF
TGTGCCAGCAGTGAAGCGAGACAGGGGTGGGACACTGAAGCTTTCTTT
>TRBJ2-4|TRBD2|TRBV15|14|few
CATTGLAGENIQYF
TGTGCCACCACGGGTCTAGCGGGAGAAAACATTCAGTACTTC
>TRBJ1-1|.|TRBV20-1|14|.
CSAPKAGRDTEAFF
TGCAGTGCTCCTAAGGCAGGGAGGGACACTGAAGCTTTCTTT
>TRBJ2-1|.|TRBV24-1|13|once
CATSDLRVSEQFF
TGTGCCACCAGTGATTTGCGGGTTTCTGAGCAGTTCTTC
>TRBJ2-1|.|TRBV4-1|17|.
CASSQDIEGHSYNEQFF
TGCGCCAGCAGCCAAGATATAGAGGGGCACTCCTACAATGAGCAGTTCTTC
>TRBJ2-7|.|TRBV3-1|14|.
CASSQGPGRDEQYF
TGTGCCAGCAGCCAAGGTCCGGGCCGGGACGAGCAGTACTTC
>TRBJ2-1|TRBD2|TRBV14|16|.
CASSRPRLAGADELFF
TGTGCCAGCAGCCGCCCTCGACTAGCGGGAGCTGATGAGCTGTTCTTC
>TRBJ2-2|.|TRBV12-3/TRBV12-4|16|once
CASSPASEGGPGELFF
TGTGCCAGCAGTCCCGCTTCTGAGGGGGGCCCCGGGGAGCTGTTTTTT
>TRBJ2-7|TRBD1|TRBV29-1|15|.
CSVRVGGDSSYEQYF
TGCAGCGTTCGAGTCGGTGGGGACAGCTCCTACGAGCAGTACTTC
>TRBJ2-7|TRBD2|TRBV20-1|15|few
CSARGLAGGSYEQYF
TGCAGTGCTCGGGGACTAGCGGGAGGATCCTACGAGCAGTACTTC
>TRBJ2-1|.|TRBV7-6|16|.
CASSPLEPNSYNEQFF
TGTGCCAGCAGCCCTCTAGAACCAAATTCCTACAATGAGCAGTTCTTC
>TRBJ2-3|.|TRBV5-6|18|.
CASSLARSGGYRTDTQYF
TGTGCCAGCAGCTTGGCCAGGTCCGGGGGATACCGCACAGATACGCAGTATTTT
>TRBJ2-7|TRBD2|TRBV29-1|13|few
CSAVAGKAYEQYF
TGCAGCGCTGTAGCGGGGAAGGCCTACGAGCAGTACTTC
>TRBJ2-7|TRBD2|TRBV10-3|16|few
CAISEPGSGGWNEQYF
TGTGCCATCAGTGAGCCGGGTAGCGGGGGGTGGAACGAGCAGTACTTC
>TRBJ2-1|.|TRBV7-9|19|once
CASSLVRVRGPRTYNEQFF
TGTGCCAGCAGCTTAGTGCGGGTCAGGGGACCCCGCACCTACAATGAGCAGTTCTTC
>TRBJ2-7|TRBD2|TRBV12-3/TRBV12-4|14|few
CASSFPGTNNEQYF
TGTGCCAGCAGTTTTCCCGGGACTAACAACGAGCAGTACTTC
>TRBJ1-5|TRBD1|TRBV5-1|20|.
CASSQGQGGMAGYSNQPQHF
TGCGCCAGCAGCCAGGGACAGGGGGGAATGGCTGGTTATAGCAATCAGCCCCAGCATTTT
>TRBJ2-7|.|TRBV4-1|14|few
CASSQEQGPYEQYF
TGCGCCAGCAGCCAAGAGCAGGGTCCCTACGAGCAGTACTTC
>TRBJ1-1|TRBD1|TRBV29-1|16|.
CSVRRDRGLVNTEAFF
TGCAGCGTGCGCCGGGACAGGGGTTTGGTGAACACTGAAGCTTTCTTT
>TRBJ2-1|.|TRBV9|14|.
CASSVGAATNEQFF
TGTGCCAGCAGCGTAGGGGCAGCTACCAATGAGCAGTTCTTC
>TRBJ1-2|.|TRBV5-1|15|.
CASSLGTIADYGYTF
TGCGCCAGCAGCTTGGGGACAATAGCAGACTATGGCTACACCTTC
>TRBJ1-2|.|TRBV30|11|once
CAWSFRYGYTF
TGTGCCTGGAGTTTCAGATATGGCTACACCTTC
>TRBJ1-4|.|TRBV6-6|15|.
CASTQGRQGGEKLFF
TGTGCCAGCACCCAGGGGAGGCAGGGAGGTGAAAAACTGTTTTTT
>TRBJ2-3|.|TRBV29-1|15|.
CSVEGDTSGTDTQYF
TGCAGCGTTGAAGGGGACACGTCGGGCACAGATACGCAGTATTTT
>TRBJ2-1|TRBD1|TRBV29-1|11|few
CSAGTDGRVFF
TGCAGCGCAGGGACAGATGGAAGGGTGTTCTTC
>TRBJ2-7|.|TRBV4-1|17|few
CASSQDGKDSYSYEQYF
TGCGCCAGCAGCCAAGATGGAAAAGACTCCTACTCCTACGAGCAGTACTTC
>TRBJ1-1|.|TRBV10-3|13|.
CAISEGLAAKAFF
TGTGCCATCAGTGAGGGTTTGGCAGCCAAAGCTTTCTTT
>TRBJ2-5|TRBD1|TRBV12-3/TRBV12-4|13|few
CASSRTGVETQYF
TGTGCCAGCAGTCGGACAGGGGTCGAGACCCAGTACTTC
>TRBJ2-1|TRBD2|TRBV7-2|16|few
CASSPAGGGASNEQFF
TGTGCCAGCAGCCCAGCGGGCGGGGGGGCTTCGAATGAGCAGTTCTTC
>TRBJ2-1|.|TRBV29-1|14|few
CSVAETRNSYEQFF
TGCAGCGTTGCCGAGACACGGAATAGCTATGAGCAGTTCTTC
>TRBJ2-5|.|TRBV29-1|13|.
CSVESGDDETQYF
TGTAGCGTTGAGTCCGGGGACGACGAGACCCAGTACTTC
>TRBJ1-5|TRBD1|TRBV10-3|15|.
CAISLTGGEGQPQHF
TGTGCCATCAGTTTGACAGGGGGCGAGGGCCAGCCCCAGCATTTT
>TRBJ1-1|.|TRBV5-1|13|.
CASSLVPGNGAFF
TGCGCCAGCAGCTTGGTCCCCGGGAATGGAGCTTTCTTT
>TRBJ2-1|TRBD2|TRBV10-3|16|few
CAISGGAGGRLGEQFF
TGTGCCATCAGTGGGGGAGCGGGAGGTCGTTTGGGGGAGCAGTTCTTC
>TRBJ1-5|.|TRBV20-1|15|.
CSARDLIYSNQPQHF
TGCAGTGCTAGAGATTTGATTTACAGCAATCAGCCCCAGCATTTT
>TRBJ2-7|TRBD2|TRBV5-1|14|few
CASSLVGREYEQYF
TGCGCCAGCAGCTTGGTCGGGAGGGAGTACGAGCAGTACTTC
>TRBJ2-1|.|TRBV2|12|few
CASSRSDAPMFF
TGTGCCAGCAGTCGTAGCGACGCCCCAATGTTCTTT
>TRBJ2-3|.|TRBV4-1|14|.
CASSLTSSTDTQYF
TGTGCCAGCAGCTTAACATCTAGCACAGATACGCAGTATTTT
>TRBJ1-1|.|TRBV29-1|13|.
CSVDTAGGTEAFF
TGCAGCGTTGACACCGCGGGAGGGACTGAAGCTTTCTTT
>TRBJ1-2|.|TRBV5-1|14|.
CASSLEGTGPGYTF
TGCGCCAGCAGCTTGGAGGGGACTGGGCCCGGCTACACCTTC
>TRBJ2-5|.|TRBV4-1|15|.
CASSDYDGAQETQYF
TGCGCCAGCAGCGATTACGACGGGGCTCAAGAGACCCAGTACTTC
>TRBJ2-7|TRBD1|TRBV5-1|14|.
CASSIRTGDYEQYF
TGCGCCAGCAGCATTCGGACAGGGGACTACGAGCAGTACTTC
>TRBJ1-1|.|TRBV3-1|17|.
CASSQGADGRWNTEAFF
TGTGCCAGCAGCCAAGGGGCGGATGGGAGATGGAACACTGAAGCTTTCTTT
>TRBJ2-1|TRBD1|TRBV10-3|13|.
CAIQGEAYNEQFF
TGTGCCATCCAGGGGGAAGCCTACAATGAGCAGTTCTTC
>TRBJ2-3|TRBD2|TRBV7-2|16|.
CASSLVTGGLTDTQYF
TGTGCCAGCAGCTTAGTCACGGGAGGCTTAACAGATACGCAGTATTTT
>TRBJ1-4|TRBD1|TRBV12-3/TRBV12-4|16|few
CASSPETGGVNEKLFF
TGTGCCAGCAGTCCCGAAACAGGGGGGGTTAATGAAAAACTGTTTTTT
>TRBJ2-7|.|TRBV5-1|14|few
CASSRGQGNDEQYF
TGCGCCAGCAGCCGAGGTCAGGGGAACGACGAGCAGTACTTC